This T cell receptor beta chain stems from a study of control samples from healthy donors and cancer patients. CDR1 is LGHDT and CDR2 is YNNKEL in the germline V gene (reference sequence). V lost 0 bases to trimming and J lost 4 bases; unmatched junction nucleotides: 2. This CDR3 comprises 15 residues. Repertoires were generated with immunoSEQ multiplex PCR, while TCRdb's copy carries only in-frame clones and drops some. The sample has 70,000 to 100,000 clones, around 90% seen once. The rearrangement links TRBV3-1 (or the pseudogene TRBV3-2) to TRBJ1-3, with 8 bases aligning to TRBD1. The sequence came from a woman aged 60-75 years in good health. Sequencing used blood. The CDR3 here is CASSQDGTGGNTIYF. Written as DNA, the CDR3 is TGTGCCAGCAGCCAAGACGGGACAGGCGGAAACACCATATATTTT.